The rows below give T cell receptor beta chains drawn from one sample of a study of CD8 T cells in cerebrospinal fluid in Alzheimer's disease. TCRdb re-called the 10x single-cell sequencing reads; every CDR3 protein appears as one record, without DNA. The sample holds 600 to 850 distinct CDR3 sequences. The specimen sequenced was cerebrospinal fluid. The source is a human donor with Alzheimer's disease. Both conserved end residues are part of each CDR3. Fields, in order: CDR3 protein, V gene, J gene, clone size. Size is omitted from some rows. Given values are once, few, many or a class for expanded clones.

CDR3: CASSQETGAGQPQHF; V: TRBV4-2; J: TRBJ1-5; size: -
CDR3: CASSHLSYEQYF; V: TRBV3-1; J: TRBJ2-7; size: large
CDR3: CASSQDEDGAFF; V: TRBV6-1; J: TRBJ1-1; size: large
CDR3: CASSKGGSNAEAFF; V: TRBV28; J: TRBJ1-1; size: medium-sized
CDR3: CASSQQRTGQETQYF; V: TRBV14; J: TRBJ2-5; size: medium-sized
CDR3: CASSLAESYEQYF; V: TRBV7-2; J: TRBJ2-7; size: -
CDR3: CASSPSLGEVGQPQHF; V: TRBV27; J: TRBJ1-5; size: -
CDR3: CASSVTRGENTEAFF; V: TRBV7-3; J: TRBJ1-1; size: medium-sized
CDR3: CASSLNREETQYF; V: TRBV7-2; J: TRBJ2-5; size: medium-sized
CDR3: CSARASGFTDTQYF; V: TRBV20-1; J: TRBJ2-3; size: medium-sized
CDR3: CAISDLGRLSGNTIYF; V: TRBV10-3; J: TRBJ1-3; size: medium-sized
CDR3: CSARNRGGYNSPLHF; V: TRBV20-1; J: TRBJ1-6; size: -
CDR3: CASSSSGTKYNEQFF; V: TRBV12-3/TRBV12-4; J: TRBJ2-1; size: -
CDR3: CSAGDRVYGYTF; V: TRBV20-1; J: TRBJ1-2; size: -
CDR3: CASSLGRHEQYF; V: TRBV11-2; J: TRBJ2-7; size: -
CDR3: CASSLERLHEQFF; V: TRBV7-6; J: TRBJ2-1; size: -
CDR3: CASRRGAGDRSYNSPLHF; V: TRBV6-5; J: TRBJ1-6; size: medium-sized
CDR3: CAIKAAGETDTQYF; V: TRBV10-3; J: TRBJ2-3; size: medium-sized
CDR3: CASSFGQAKNIQYF; V: TRBV7-2; J: TRBJ2-4; size: large
CDR3: CASSGRAGRTDTQYF; V: TRBV7-6; J: TRBJ2-3; size: medium-sized
CDR3: CASSFNSPGYGYTF; V: TRBV5-1; J: TRBJ1-2; size: medium-sized
CDR3: CSALGGPNTEAFF; V: TRBV29-1; J: TRBJ1-1; size: medium-sized
CDR3: CATSRDRAQGKTQYF; V: TRBV15; J: TRBJ2-5; size: large
CDR3: CASSPRDGYQPQHF; V: TRBV7-2; J: TRBJ1-5; size: medium-sized
CDR3: CATSGGTEAFF; V: TRBV5-1; J: TRBJ1-1; size: -
CDR3: CATSSFSGGNSPLHF; V: TRBV15; J: TRBJ1-6; size: -
CDR3: CASRGTGINQPQHF; V: TRBV2; J: TRBJ1-5; size: -
CDR3: CSVNRGGADTQYF; V: TRBV29-1; J: TRBJ2-3; size: -
CDR3: CASSQDWLAGHNEQFF; V: TRBV4-3; J: TRBJ2-1; size: large
CDR3: CASSQLSGANVLTF; V: TRBV3-1; J: TRBJ2-6; size: medium-sized
CDR3: CSVGTGRSAGELFF; V: TRBV29-1; J: TRBJ2-2; size: medium-sized
CDR3: CAWSTTVRGRQGYTF; V: TRBV30; J: TRBJ1-2; size: -
CDR3: CASSLAGRDGFAFF; V: TRBV19; J: TRBJ1-1; size: medium-sized
CDR3: CASSFLSRSESTDTQYF; V: TRBV27; J: TRBJ2-3; size: medium-sized
CDR3: CASGFSYEQYF; V: TRBV6-2/TRBV6-3; J: TRBJ2-7; size: medium-sized
CDR3: CASSAGAAYEQYF; V: TRBV10-1; J: TRBJ2-7; size: medium-sized
CDR3: CASSLAGQVYGYTF; V: TRBV7-9; J: TRBJ1-2; size: medium-sized
CDR3: CSAQGESGVPGELFF; V: TRBV20-1; J: TRBJ2-2; size: large
CDR3: CASSSPSGAGEKLFF; V: TRBV28; J: TRBJ1-4; size: medium-sized